A single sample gave rise to the 11 T cell receptor beta chains below, sequenced in a study of cytomegalovirus exposure and HLA in healthy donors. The PCR employed 60 Vbeta primers together with 13 Jbeta primers. Profiled with immunoSEQ multiplex PCR; TCRdb holds only in-frame clones, not every one. The repertoire holds 150,000 to 200,000 clones, with approximately 80% as singletons. The sample taken for sequencing was PBMCs. The receptors derive from a girl between 5 and 17 years old in good health and CMV-seropositive.

CDR3 amino acids: CASNQVNTEAFF. For the CDR3, the DNA is TGTGCCAGCAACCAGGTGAACACTGAAGCTTTCTTT. The rearrangement uses TRBV7-9 and TRBJ1-1; D is uncertain. The CDR3 loop spans 12 amino acids. Trimming left V 7 bases short and J 0 bases short, with 6 bases between. Per germline, CDR1 SEHNR and CDR2 FQNEAQ (reference sequence).

The chain links TRBV6-5 to TRBJ2-7; D remains unclear. This CDR3 contains 11 residues. V lost 4 bases, J lost 8 bases, and 9 bases lay in between. Germline CDR1 and CDR2: MNHEY and SVGAGI. In DNA, the CDR3 is TGTGCCAGCAGTTCCAGGTTCCAGCAGTACTTC. Translated, it gives CASSSRFQQYF.

This clone appeared once. The CDR3 DNA reads as TGTGCCAGCAGCCCAGGGGCCGGTAGCAATCAGCCCCAGCATTTT. This encodes CASSPGAGSNQPQHF. The rearrangement joins TRBV9 to TRBJ1-5, with D possibly TRBD1 on 6 matching bases. Germline values: CDR1 SGDLS, CDR2 YYNGEE. V lost 4 bases and J lost 0, with 11 bases in between. The CDR3 sequence is 15 residues long. The whole variable domain, filled in from reference TRBV9 and TRBJ1-5, reads DSGVTQTPKHLITATGQRVTLRCSPRSGDLSVYWYQQSLDQGLQFLIQYYNGEERAKGNILERFSAQQFPDLHSELNLSSLELGDSALYFCASSPGAGSNQPQHFGDGTRLSIL.

Concerning this clone: At one end, the junction sequence differs from germline, possibly due to a read error. Additional DNA sequences in this sample encode the identical CDR3. This chain connects TRBV7-7 to TRBJ2-5, with 7 bases matching TRBD1. Germline loops: CDR1 SSHAT, CDR2 FNYEAQ (reference sequence). The CDR3 totals 13 residues. CDR3 coding DNA: TGTGCTAGCAGCCCGGGACAGAAAGAGACCCAGTACTTC. Translated, it gives CASSPGQKETQYF.

Points on this clone: Its ends do not fully match the called genes, so a read error is possible. V usage is TRBV6-1 and J usage is TRBJ1-1; a weak D match, TRBD1 (6 bases). The CDR3 is made up of 13 amino acids. CDR1 and CDR2 (germline): MNHNS, SASEGT. CDR3 DNA sequence: TGTGCCAGCAGCGCGAGGGGGTGGGCTGAAGATTTCTTT. This sequence encodes CASSARGWAEDFF.

This CDR3 reads CASSLTGGSNQPQHF. The CDR3 bases are TGTGCCAGCAGCCTGACGGGAGGGAGCAATCAGCCCCAGCATTTT. This chain links TRBV5-5 with TRBJ1-5; D is ambiguous. The CDR3 spans 15 residues. Between the trimmed V and J ends, which lost 4 bases and 1 base, there was a span of 12 bases. From germline, CDR1 is SGHKS and CDR2 YYEKEE (reference sequence).

The chain has TRBV27 and TRBJ1-5; TRBD1 might be the D (5 bases). CDR3 length equals 15 residues. The germline V gene has CDR1 MNHEY and CDR2 SMNVEV (reference sequence). V dropped 10 bases and J dropped 6 bases, with 22 bases sitting between them. In nucleotides, the CDR3 is TGTGCCACCAAATGGGGTGGGGCAGTGGGTCAGCCCCAGCATTTT. Translation: CATKWGGAVGQPQHF.

The rearrangement links TRBV7-2 to TRBJ2-1; 12 bases agree with TRBD2. J was trimmed by 8 bases and V by 5 bases; bases with no gene match: 10. The germline gives CDR1 SGHTA, CDR2 FQGNSA. CDR3 length equals 16 residues. The CDR3 DNA reads TGTGCCAGCAGCGGGCGACTAGCGGGAGTTACCCATGAGCAGTTCTTC. It is translated as CASSGRLAGVTHEQFF.

The gene calls are TRBV5-6 and TRBJ2-7; weak D call: TRBD1 (6 bases). Germline loops: CDR1 SGHDT, CDR2 YYEEEE. This CDR3 is built from 18 residues. V was trimmed by 4 bases and J by 0 bases, leaving 23 bases between them. The DNA of the CDR3 is TGTGCCAGCAGCCTCCCGGGACAAAGGTTTATCGGCTCCTACGAGCAGTACTTC. It is translated as CASSLPGQRFIGSYEQYF.

This chain links TRBV18 with TRBJ2-5; D may be TRBD2 (5 bases). The CDR3 sequence is 14 residues long. Trimming removed 3 bases from V and 2 bases from J, with 10 bases in between. Germline V gene sequence: CDR1 KGHSH, CDR2 LQKENI. The DNA of the CDR3 is TGTGCCAGCTCACCGGGTGGAGGTCAAGAGACCCAGTACTTC. Amino acids: CASSPGGGQETQYF.

The chain links TRBV6-1 to TRBJ2-1; TRBD2 aligns across 7 bases. CDR1 and CDR2 from the germline V gene are MNHNS and SASEGT. The CDR3 totals 12 residues. The J segment lost 10 bases and the V segment lost 2 bases, leaving 2 bases of the junction unmatched. Written as DNA, the CDR3 is TGTGCCAGCAGTGAATCAGCGGGAGAGCAGTTCTTC. This translates into CASSESAGEQFF.